Shown below are 19 T cell receptor beta chains from a single sample sequenced in a study of cytotoxic CD8 clonotypes in ibrutinib-treated CLL. Method: immunoSEQ multiplex PCR; TCRdb's copy keeps in-frame clones and lacks some. The data hold 120,000 to 150,000 clones, with 85% to 95% observed a single time. The sample here was PBMCs, taken after 12 months of ibrutinib treatment. These receptors came from a human donor with chronic lymphocytic leukemia.

The CDR3 DNA reads as TGTGCCAGTAGTAGCGGGAGGGCCGTCGAGCAGTACTTC. As protein: CASSSGRAVEQYF. The chain recombines TRBV19 with TRBJ2-7, with 9 bases identical to TRBD2. Trimming at V came to 4 bases and at J to 6 bases, leaving 4 bases not matched to a gene. The CDR3 covers 13 residues. Germline CDR1 is LNHDA and CDR2 is SQIVND (reference sequence).

This chain joins TRBV28 and TRBJ1-5; tentative D call: TRBD1 (5 bases). This CDR3 contains 13 residues. Between the trimmed V and J ends, which lost 3 bases and 4 bases, there was a span of 7 bases. Germline V gives CDR1 MDHEN, CDR2 SYDVKM. The CDR3 region has the DNA TGTGCCAGCAGTTTGCCAGGGAATCAGCCCCAGCATTTT. It yields the protein CASSLPGNQPQHF.

The CDR3 DNA follows: TGTGCCACCAGCAGAGGGGAAGGGACAGATACGCAGTATTTT. Its protein product is CATSRGEGTDTQYF. The chain joins TRBV15 to TRBJ2-3; no reliable D call. This CDR3 spans 14 amino acids. The V gene's germline CDR1 is LNHNV and CDR2 YYDKDF (reference sequence). Trimming pared 1 base from V and 3 bases from J, leaving 8 bases between.

This clone has just one count. This chain uses TRBV19 with TRBJ2-2; 7 nucleotides line up with TRBD2. J was trimmed by 0 bases and V by 4 bases; bases with no gene match: 2. Germline CDR1 reads LNHDA; CDR2 reads SQIVND (reference sequence). The CDR3 totals 15 residues. This CDR3 is CASSREGSNTGELFF. The CDR3 nucleotides read TGTGCCAGTAGTAGGGAGGGTTCGAACACCGGGGAGCTGTTTTTT.

In nucleotides, the CDR3 is TGTGCCAGCAGTTACGGCTCTGGGGCCAACGTCCTGACTTTC. Translated: CASSYGSGANVLTF. The chain is built from TRBV6-5 and TRBJ2-6; D call uncertain. CDR1 and CDR2 (germline): MNHEY, SVGAGI. Trimming took off 2 bases at V and 0 bases at J, with 2 bases between the two ends. The CDR3 is 14 residues long.

The chain recombines TRBV2 with TRBJ2-7, with a weak D call TRBD1 (6 bases). The CDR3 has 13 residues. Between the trimmed V and J ends, which lost 7 bases and 5 bases, there was a span of 15 bases. Germline CDR1 is SNHLY and CDR2 is FYNNEI. The CDR3, as DNA: TGTGCCAGCATGCAGGGGCGAATCGACGAGCAGTACTTC. It codes for CASMQGRIDEQYF. Drawing the rest from reference TRBV2 and TRBJ2-7, the complete variable domain is EPEVTQTPSHQVTQMGQEVILRCVPISNHLYFYWYRQILGQKVEFLVSFYNNEISEKSEIFDDQFSVERPDGSNFTLKIRSTKLEDSAMYFCASMQGRIDEQYFGPGTRLTVT.

The J gene is TRBJ2-3, the V gene TRBV28, with D possibly matching TRBD1 (5 bases). CDR3 length equals 12 residues. V shed 6 bases and J shed 14 bases, with 18 bases lying between them. CDR1 is MDHEN, CDR2 SYDVKM, per germline. CDR3 sequence reads: CASRLTNRSMYF. CDR3 bases: TGTGCCAGCAGATTAACGAACAGGTCGATGTATTTT.

This clone was seen more than once but under ten times. J is TRBJ1-1 and V is TRBV28; 9 bases match TRBD1. Germline V CDR1 and CDR2: MDHEN, SYDVKM. This CDR3 has 13 amino acids. CDR3 in DNA: TGTGCACTTAAACAGGGGGCAGGCACTGAAGCTTTCTTT. Its protein product is CALKQGAGTEAFF.

The chain uses TRBV7-3 and TRBJ2-2; D is unclear. This CDR3 contains 14 residues. The germline CDR1 and CDR2 sequences are SGHTA and FQGTGA. V lost 6 bases to trimming and J lost 3 bases, with 11 bases between them. The CDR3 reads CASSGTRDTGELFF. As DNA, the CDR3 is TGTGCCAGCAGTGGAACCAGAGACACCGGGGAGCTGTTTTTT. The full variable domain, with the rest looked up from reference TRBV7-3 and TRBJ2-2, is GAGVSQTPSNKVTEKGKYVELRCDPISGHTALYWYRQSLGQGPEFLIYFQGTGAADDSGLPNDRFFAVRPEGSVSTLKIQRTERGDSAVYLCASSGTRDTGELFFGEGSRLTVL.

The chain joins TRBV4-2 to TRBJ2-1; D is unclear. V lost 4 bases, J lost 5 bases, and 15 bases lay in between. Germline lookup yields CDR1 LGHNA and CDR2 YNFKEQ. This CDR3 spans 15 amino acids. As DNA, the CDR3 is TGTGCCAGCAGCCGGGCTGGGGATCTACACAATGAGCAGTTCTTC. Protein: CASSRAGDLHNEQFF.

The rearrangement links TRBV11-3 to TRBJ2-1; no clear D. Trimming left V 4 bases short and J 7 bases short, with 11 bases between. The CDR3 runs to 13 residues. Germline V lookup: CDR1 SGHNT, CDR2 YENEEA. Written as DNA, the CDR3 is TGTGCCAGCAGCTCCAAAGAAAGGAATGAGCAGTTCTTC. Amino acid sequence: CASSSKERNEQFF.

This clone appeared once. This chain joins TRBV30 and TRBJ1-1; 8 bases match TRBD1. J was trimmed by 3 bases and V by 8 bases; bases with no gene match: 5. The CDR3 has 12 residues. Looked up from germline, CDR1 is GTSNPN and CDR2 is SVGIG (reference sequence). The CDR3 coding sequence is TGTGCCGGTGACAGGGGCGACACTGAAGCTTTCTTT. Translation gives CAGDRGDTEAFF.

CDR3 sequence: CASSFLVNTGELFF. CDR3 nucleotides: TGTGCCAGCAGCTTCCTTGTGAACACCGGGGAGCTGTTTTTT. This chain uses TRBV11-2 with TRBJ2-2, with unresolved D. V was trimmed by 3 bases and J by 1 base, leaving 6 bases between them. CDR3 length: 14 residues. Germline V gene sequence: CDR1 SGHAT, CDR2 FQNNGV.

The rearrangement joins TRBV28 to TRBJ1-4; perhaps TRBD1 as D (6 bases). Per the germline V gene, CDR1 is MDHEN and CDR2 is SYDVKM. The length of the CDR3 is 16 residues. V was shortened by 5 bases and J by 6 bases, with 19 bases between the two germline ends. CDR3 sequence reads: CASSPPQGKGDEKLFF. The DNA of the CDR3 is TGTGCCAGCAGTCCCCCACAGGGTAAGGGGGATGAAAAACTGTTTTTT.

CDR3 region: CASSSSKDSYTEAFF. CDR3 sequence (DNA): TGTGCCAGCAGTTCATCGAAGGACAGTTACACTGAAGCTTTCTTT. The rearrangement joins TRBV6-5 to TRBJ1-1; D might be TRBD1 (6 bases). This CDR3 spans 15 amino acids. Germline V gene sequence: CDR1 MNHEY, CDR2 SVGAGI. The V gene lost 4 bases and the J gene lost 3 bases, with 15 bases spanning the gap.

As DNA, the CDR3 is TGTGCCAGCAGCGGACAGACAGTGAACACTGAAGCTTTCTTT. It encodes CASSGQTVNTEAFF. V usage is TRBV7-9 and J usage is TRBJ1-1, with D maybe TRBD1 (6 bases). There are 14 residues in the CDR3. V was cut by 5 bases and J by 0 bases, with 10 bases left in between. CDR1 and CDR2 from the germline V gene are SEHNR and FQNEAQ (reference sequence).

The V and J genes are TRBV2 and TRBJ1-4, with 7 bases lining up with TRBD1. Germline CDR1 SNHLY, CDR2 FYNNEI. The CDR3 loop spans 17 amino acids. V shed 7 bases, J shed 7 bases, and the junction held 18 bases outside the gene matches. This CDR3 reads CASTSPWTTGQGEKLFF. DNA of the CDR3: TGTGCCAGCACCAGTCCCTGGACGACAGGGCAGGGTGAAAAACTGTTTTTT.

This chain joins TRBV5-1 and TRBJ2-5; 9 positions agree with TRBD2. This CDR3 contains 17 residues. Looked up from germline, CDR1 is SGHRS and CDR2 is YFSETQ. Trimming at V came to 0 bases and at J to 5 bases, leaving 11 bases not matched to a gene. The CDR3 bases are TGCGCCAGCAGCTTGGAACTAGCGGGCGCCGGTAGGGAGACCCAGTACTTC. This gives the protein CASSLELAGAGRETQYF.

This chain joins TRBV29-1 and TRBJ2-1; TRBD2 matches 13 bases. Germline V gives CDR1 SQVTM, CDR2 ANQGSEA. The CDR3 is 16 residues long. The V gene end was trimmed by 6 bases and the J gene end by 6 bases; junction bases not matched to a gene: 11. The CDR3 reads CSVETSGRPSGNEQFF. CDR3 in DNA: TGCAGCGTCGAGACTAGCGGGAGGCCCTCGGGCAATGAGCAGTTCTTC.